The 5 T cell receptor beta chains presented below share a single source sample, sequenced in a study of blood T cell repertoires in COVID-19. This table comes from immunoSEQ multiplex PCR, and its TCRdb copy is limited to in-frame clones, with some not included. The sample consists of roughly 230,000 clones, roughly 81% of them appearing once. The sequencing input was peripheral blood. These receptors were obtained from a middle-aged man with acute or convalescent COVID-19.

The chain carries TRBV11-2 and TRBJ1-1; TRBD1 aligns across 11 bases. CDR1 is SGHAT, CDR2 FQNNGV, per germline. The CDR3 consists of 17 residues. V lost 1 base, J lost 5 bases, and 9 bases stayed unmatched. CDR3 in amino acids: CASSLVGTGGRGTEAFF. The CDR3 region has the DNA TGTGCCAGCAGCTTAGTGGGGACAGGGGGTCGAGGAACTGAAGCTTTCTTT.

The table lists this clone with a few counts. V and J are TRBV6-5 and TRBJ2-1; the D gene is possibly TRBD2 (6 bases). Germline assignment: CDR1 MNHEY and CDR2 SVGAGI. CDR3 length: 14 amino acids. With 4 bases removed from V and 4 bases from J, the gap between germline ends came to 11 bases. The CDR3 reads CASSSSGAYNEQFF. The CDR3 DNA reads TGTGCCAGCAGTTCCTCGGGAGCGTACAATGAGCAGTTCTTC.

The gene calls are TRBV18 and TRBJ2-7; perhaps TRBD1 as D (6 bases). Per germline, CDR1 KGHSH and CDR2 LQKENI. With 2 bases removed from V and 2 bases from J, the gap between germline ends came to 7 bases. There are 13 residues in the CDR3. The CDR3 bases are TGTGCCAGCTCACCAACAGGGACCTACGAGCAGTACTTC. It specifies CASSPTGTYEQYF.

V usage is TRBV5-1 and J usage is TRBJ1-2; 8 positions match TRBD1. CDR1 and CDR2 (germline): SGHRS, YFSETQ. The CDR3 totals 16 residues. With V trimmed by 3 bases and J by 3 bases, 10 bases remained unmatched. In DNA form, the CDR3 reads TGCGCCAGCAGCTCCTTCGGACAGGGTCCCTACTATGGCTACACCTTC. Translation: CASSSFGQGPYYGYTF.

J is TRBJ1-3 and V is TRBV5-4, with D tentatively TRBD1 (5 bases). CDR3 length: 16 residues. In germline, CDR1 is SGHNT, CDR2 YYREEE (reference sequence). Deletions cut 2 bases from V and 4 bases from J, with 16 bases between. The CDR3 DNA sequence: TGTGCCAGCAGCTTCACGCTGGGAGGGGAAGGAAACACCATATATTTT. This gives the protein CASSFTLGGEGNTIYF.